This TCR beta chain is drawn from a study of monozygotic twins with cystic fibrosis. Measured with immunoSEQ multiplex PCR; TCRdb has only the in-frame clones, and not every one. The sample gives under 25,000 clones, approximately 97% of which show up once; around 1.9% is in the top ten. The clonotype comes from a woman aged 30 to 39 with cystic fibrosis. The sample comprised blood.

CDR3: CASSLEARAHEQFF. CDR3 nucleotide sequence: TGTGCCAGCAGTTTAGAGGCCAGAGCTCATGAGCAGTTCTTC. The chain is built from TRBV27 and TRBJ2-1; unclear D gene. This CDR3 is built from 14 residues. Germline values: CDR1 MNHEY, CDR2 SMNVEV (reference sequence). V was pared by 2 bases and J by 8 bases, with 13 bases between.